This paragraph reports one T cell receptor (beta chain). Its antigen is currently unknown. CDR1 is SEHNR, CDR2 FQNEAQ, per germline (reference sequence). The CDR3 has 14 residues. The data originate from a study of CXCR3-negative and CXCR3-positive naive CD8 T cells. Overall study: With about 1.5 +/- 0.3 million reads per library, the TRB reads numbered roughly 140 million in total.

Study results and limitations: Between one naive subset and the other, surface CD5 was comparable, and TCR strength was inferred from TRB CDR3 properties. Partial loss of CXCR3 expression followed cryopreservation; most assays used fresh PBMCs. Compared with CXCR3-negative naive cells, CXCR3-positive naive cells showed more hydrophobic TRB CDR3s.

UMI-labeled 5' RACE yielded the TRB cDNA libraries. After re-calling the 5' RACE reads, TCRdb lists one entry per CDR3 protein, DNA absent. The table lists about 63,000 distinct CDR3 sequences. Naive CD8+ T cells showed CD45RO-CCR7+CD27+CD95-. The sequenced material came from naive CXCR3+ CD8+ T cells from blood. Subset noted: CD45RO-CCR7+CD27+CD95- naive CD8+ T cells expressing CXCR3 (TNR3+). The chain has TRBV7-9 and TRBJ1-5; the D call of TRBD1 rests on TCRdb alone, since no DNA is present to check it. The sequence was collected from a human donor in good health. Some clones in this sample may be carry-over from other donors' samples. The CDR3 protein is CASSGEGLDQPQHF.